The TCR beta chain described here comes from a study of blood T cell repertoires in COVID-19. Study overall: PBMCs, B-cell-depleted T cells, or T cells provided the cDNA or gDNA that made up the material.

TCRdb's table, derived via immunoSEQ multiplex PCR, lists solely in-frame clones and lacks some. Of 390,000 or so clones in the sample, around 83% are singletons; the top ten hold approximately 5.4%. CDR1 and CDR2 (germline): SGHTA, FQGNSA. The CDR3 length is 13 residues. The ends were cut back, 2 bases at V and 5 bases at J, with 9 bases in the middle. This receptor was taken from a woman aged 50 to 65 who had recovered from COVID-19. Sample: PBMCs or T cells enriched from blood (not recorded which). V and J are TRBV7-2 and TRBJ2-5, with a weak D call TRBD1 (6 bases). The CDR3 DNA reads TGTGCCAGCAGCTTACAGGGGTTGGAGACCCAGTACTTC. This codes for CASSLQGLETQYF.